The clone carrying this T cell receptor beta chain was counted a single time. The entry originates in a study of long-term antiretroviral therapy in people with HIV. It was version v3.0 of the immunoSEQ assay that was run at survey level. TCRdb's copy holds only in-frame clones and misses some; the assay was immunoSEQ multiplex PCR. The data hold under 25,000 clones, with 76% observed a single time. This TCR came from a man between 18 and 29 years old with HIV. This specimen consisted of unsorted PBMCs, obtained 0.5 years before starting antiretroviral therapy.

Written as DNA, the CDR3 is TGTGCCAGTAGTATCGGGTTCAGGGGAAATTCACCCCTCCACTTT. This gives the protein CASSIGFRGNSPLHF. The chain has TRBV19 and TRBJ1-6, with D possibly matching TRBD1 (6 bases). Per germline, CDR1 LNHDA and CDR2 SQIVND (reference sequence). V was cut by 3 bases and J by 7 bases, with 13 bases left in between. The CDR3 covers 15 residues.